The rows below give T cell receptor beta chains drawn from one sample of a study of T cell repertoires in cytomegalovirus infection. No cognate antigen is known for these TCRs. TCRdb reprocessed the reads via MiXCR and lists one record per CDR3 protein. The repertoire holds roughly 500,000 distinct CDR3 sequences, with more than 30% as singletons. This specimen consisted of cultured PBMCs, obtained from culture after CMV antigen stimulation. The receptors originated from a human donor in good health (CMV status not recorded). Some clones in this sample may be carry-over from other donors' samples. Each CDR3 is given with its conserved first and last residue. Each record gives: V gene, J gene, CDR3 protein.

TRBV6-2/TRBV6-3,TRBJ1-6,CASTHEWTGRSSPLHF
TRBV28,TRBJ1-2,CASTGSLNYGYTF
TRBV11-2,TRBJ1-1,CASRPDRMNTEAFF
TRBV9,TRBJ2-3,CASSVAPGGPPDTQYF
TRBV20-1,TRBJ1-2,CSAGTVSNYGYTF
TRBV11-3,TRBJ2-5,CASRPGRLRPETQYF
TRBV6-6,TRBJ2-3,CASRRLAGVTDTQYF
TRBV7-3,TRBJ1-1,CASSLPDRGVTEAFF
TRBV30,TRBJ1-5,CAWSRGWGTGDNQPQHF
TRBV28,TRBJ2-3,CASSGVSSTDTQYF
TRBV19,TRBJ1-2,CASSLALGAMSNYGYTF
TRBV7-6,TRBJ1-5,CASSLGQGAQPQHF
TRBV28,TRBJ2-7,CATRTGGEQYF
TRBV7-9,TRBJ1-4,CASSSDRSNEKLFF
TRBV11-2,TRBJ2-1,CASSLEGGTTSSYNEQFF
TRBV28,TRBJ2-1,CASSPSSAGWSYNEQFF
TRBV19,TRBJ1-5,CASSPQKGGNQPQHF
TRBV7-3,TRBJ2-1,CASSLNTGWNEQFF